This T cell receptor (beta chain) comes out of a study of blood T cell repertoires in COVID-19 (dated by TCRdb to 2020 to 2021). At the level of the whole study: Samples covering the acute and convalescent phases of COVID-19 were provided by collaborators in the United States, Italy and Spain. Deeply sampled blood TCRbeta repertoires from subjects exposed to, actively infected with, or recovered from COVID-19 were included in the dataset. The material from the prospective study consisted of cDNA or gDNA derived from T cells, B-cell-depleted T cells, or PBMCs. Samples came from the ongoing ImmuneRACE study (first 160 participants) plus 1,254 subjects from 6 global collaborators. The sample metadata nearly always contained a de-identified subject ID, COVID-19 status, age in years and sex. Where HLA class I and class II types were available, the types were taken from metadata supplied by the sample provider, not from assay-based typing. The repertoires were made available in a free public database intended to serve as a resource for research on the immune response to SARS-CoV-2.

On this clone itself: The antigen it recognizes is unknown. Per-base quality was not reported, and no clone a single base away is much larger than it.

Each collaborating institution followed its own protocols to collect whole blood in K2EDTA tubes. For TCRbeta analysis, collaborator samples were shipped as frozen whole blood, as isolated PBMCs, or as DNA extracted from either sample type. The immunoSEQ Assay, a bias-controlled multiplex PCR, was used to amplify TCRbeta CDR3 regions from genomic DNA. In the source study's methods: Within the assay, amplification of reference gene primers was used to estimate how many nucleated cells each sample contained. Sequence reads were collapsed and filtered to measure the absolute abundance of every unique TCRbeta CDR3 rearrangement. For each sample, productive Simpson clonality was calculated as the square root of Simpson's diversity index over productive rearrangements. TCRdb's version of the immuneACCESS table is confined to in-frame rearrangements and falls short of the full clone set. An unresolved V gene accounts for under half of the shortfall where checked; the remainder is of unknown origin. Clonal size and the V and J genes are those of that table, whereas D and trimming came from the DNA. The sample table contains about 340,000 clones; only one count was recorded for around four fifths of them. Almost 3% of the sample rests with the top ten.

The paper's findings and limits, for the study overall: Clinical and demographic metadata were provided uncurated, with the amount varying by source and participant.

The germline V gene (reference sequence) supplies CDR1 DFQATT and CDR2 SNEGSKA. At the junction V is shortened by 6 bases and J by 11 bases, with 22 bases in between. Its CDR3 holds 14 amino acids, cysteine through phenylalanine. Only CDR3 DNA is held: 42 bases, read in frame from base 1. Sequencing used peripheral blood. The sequence came from a man aged 25 to 45 with active or convalescent COVID-19. The chain is made from TRBV20-1 and TRBJ1-4, with no D gene named confidently. The DNA sequence is given as TGCAGTGCAAGTTCCGGCCCCTTCGGAGGGAAACTGTTTTTT. Its amino acids are CSASSGPFGGKLFF.